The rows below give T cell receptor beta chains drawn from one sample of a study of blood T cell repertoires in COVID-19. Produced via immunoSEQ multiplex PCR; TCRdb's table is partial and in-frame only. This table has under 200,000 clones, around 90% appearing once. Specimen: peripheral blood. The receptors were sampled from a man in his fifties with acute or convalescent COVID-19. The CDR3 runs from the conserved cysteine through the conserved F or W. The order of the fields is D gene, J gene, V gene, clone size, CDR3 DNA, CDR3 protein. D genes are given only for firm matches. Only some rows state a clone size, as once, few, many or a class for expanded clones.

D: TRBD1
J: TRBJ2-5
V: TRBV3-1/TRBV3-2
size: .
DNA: TGTGCCAGCAGCCCCCAGGAGTCAGTTTACAGGGGCGTTCTCCAAGAGACCCAGTACTTC
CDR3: CASSPQESVYRGVLQETQYF

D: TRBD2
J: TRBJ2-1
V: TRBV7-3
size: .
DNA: TGTGCCAGCAGCTCGGGACTAGCGGAGTACAATGAGCAGTTCTTC
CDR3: CASSSGLAEYNEQFF

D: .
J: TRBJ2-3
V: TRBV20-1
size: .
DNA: TGCAGTGCAAGTCTTAGCGGTCTGACTAGCACAGATACGCAGTATTTT
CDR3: CSASLSGLTSTDTQYF

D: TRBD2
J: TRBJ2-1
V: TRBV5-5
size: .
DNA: TGTGCCAGCAGCCCGACCCCTAGCGGCGGTTTTGAGCAGTTCTTC
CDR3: CASSPTPSGGFEQFF

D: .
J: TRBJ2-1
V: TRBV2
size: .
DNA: TGTGCCAGCACCCCGACAGGCTGGGACAATGAGCAGTTCTTC
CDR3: CASTPTGWDNEQFF

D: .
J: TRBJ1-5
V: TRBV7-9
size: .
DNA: TGTGCCAGCAGCTTACAGGGTAGCAATCAGCCCCAGCATTTT
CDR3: CASSLQGSNQPQHF

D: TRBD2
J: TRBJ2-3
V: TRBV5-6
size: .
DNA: TGTGCCAGCAGCTTGGGGGCGCAGCGGGAGACAGATACGCAGTATTTT
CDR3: CASSLGAQRETDTQYF

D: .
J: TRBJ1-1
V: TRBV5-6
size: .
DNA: TGTGCCAGCAGCTTGAGCGGGGGCCAGGCTTTCTTT
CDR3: CASSLSGGQAFF

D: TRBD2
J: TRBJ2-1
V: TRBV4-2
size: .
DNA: TGTGCCAGCAGCCAAGCTAGCGGGAGGGCCTACAATGAGCAGTTCTTC
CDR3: CASSQASGRAYNEQFF

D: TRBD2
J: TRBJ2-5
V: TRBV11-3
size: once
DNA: TGTGCCAGCAGCTCGGGGGGGCCGGAGACCCAGTACTTC
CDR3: CASSSGGPETQYF

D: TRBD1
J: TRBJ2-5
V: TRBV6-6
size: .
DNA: TGTGCCAGCAGTTACTGGGGACAGGTAGAAGAGACCCAGTACTTC
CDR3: CASSYWGQVEETQYF